The 9 T cell receptor beta chains given below trace back to one sample, sequenced in a study of cytomegalovirus exposure and HLA in healthy donors (TCRdb year 2017). Libraries were constructed by the immunoSEQ multiplex PCR assay. For the multiplex PCR, a mixture combining 60 forward primers for TCR Vbeta segments and 13 reverse primers for TCR Jbeta segments was used. TCRdb limited this immuneACCESS table to in-frame rearrangements with V and J called. A share of clones is missing; checked studies link under half to unresolved V genes, and the rest is unexplained. The sample table lists about 130,000 clones, more than 60% of them with a count of one. The ten largest make up over 10% of the sample. Specimen: PBMCs. The receptors come from a woman in her sixties or seventies in good health and CMV-seropositive.

This sequence joins TRBV7-3 and TRBJ2-5; 16 positions agree with TRBD2. The end of the DNA fits TRBJ2-7 better, so the J call may be wrong. The CDR3 covers 17 residues. Germline V gene sequence: CDR1 SGHTA, CDR2 FQGTGA. CDR3 protein: CASSLTGLAGGADEQYF. CDR3 nucleotide sequence: TGTGCCAGCAGCTTAACGGGACTAGCGGGGGGGGCTGACGAGCAGTACTTC.

The chain has TRBV30 and TRBJ1-2; 9 positions agree with TRBD1. Germline CDR1 GTSNPN, CDR2 SVGIG (reference sequence). CDR3 size: 13 residues. V lost 7 bases to trimming and J lost 2 bases; unmatched junction nucleotides: 5. CDR3: CAYGTGHNYGYTF. DNA for the CDR3: TGTGCCTACGGGACAGGGCACAACTATGGCTACACCTTC.

The rearrangement uses TRBV7-6 and TRBJ2-7, with 7 positions matching TRBD2. The CDR3 covers 15 residues. Per germline, CDR1 SGHVS and CDR2 FNYEAQ. V lost 2 bases and J lost 1; bases outside the gene matches: 5. CDR3 sequence reads: CASSLLLGGSYEQYF. CDR3 DNA: TGTGCCAGCAGCTTACTCCTCGGGGGGTCCTACGAGCAGTACTTC.

The CDR3 DNA follows: TGTGCCAGTCAGACGGCTTGGAGCTCTGGAAACACCATATATTTT. This encodes CASQTAWSSGNTIYF. The chain employs TRBV19 and TRBJ1-3; no firm D call. Trimming stripped 8 bases from V and 0 bases from J, with 14 bases between. CDR3 length: 15 residues. Looked up from germline, CDR1 is LNHDA and CDR2 is SQIVND (reference sequence).

This clone was observed a handful of times. The rearrangement links TRBV7-2 to TRBJ2-3, with D unresolved. This CDR3 comprises 14 residues. The germline V gene has CDR1 SGHTA and CDR2 FQGNSA. The V end was cut by 2 bases, the J end by 0 bases, with 6 bases between. Here the CDR3 reads CASSLSTSTDTQYF. The DNA for the CDR3 is TGTGCCAGCAGCTTATCGACTAGCACAGATACGCAGTATTTT.

This clone was seen only a few times. The chain is built from TRBV9 and TRBJ2-2; D is undetermined. The CDR3 runs to 13 residues. Per the germline V gene, CDR1 is SGDLS and CDR2 is YYNGEE. Trimming removed 2 bases at V and 1 base at J, with 3 bases between. CDR3 bases: TGTGCCAGCAGCGTCCAGAACACCGGGGAGCTGTTTTTT. Encoded protein: CASSVQNTGELFF.

This sequence joins TRBV4-1 and TRBJ2-5; 8 bases are a match to TRBD2. The CDR3 covers 17 residues. Unmatched junction bases numbered 8, after V lost 0 bases and J lost 2 bases. The V gene's germline CDR1 is MGHRA and CDR2 YSYEKL. The CDR3 sequence is CASSQDGRGGPQETQYF. In DNA, the CDR3 is TGCGCCAGCAGCCAAGATGGCCGGGGGGGCCCGCAAGAGACCCAGTACTTC.

This rearrangement joins TRBV9 to TRBJ2-3, with 8 bases that match TRBD1. This CDR3 region has 18 residues. The germline CDR1 and CDR2 sequences are SGDLS and YYNGEE. The V segment lost 3 bases and the J segment 0 bases; nucleotides outside the gene matches: 12. This CDR3 reads CASSARTNGQGSTDTQYF. The CDR3 DNA sequence: TGTGCCAGCAGCGCCAGAACGAACGGACAGGGCAGCACAGATACGCAGTATTTT. Full variable domain (remainder filled in from reference TRBV9 and TRBJ2-3): DSGVTQTPKHLITATGQRVTLRCSPRSGDLSVYWYQQSLDQGLQFLIQYYNGEERAKGNILERFSAQQFPDLHSELNLSSLELGDSALYFCASSARTNGQGSTDTQYFGPGTRLTVL.

V is TRBV4-2 and J is TRBJ2-7; possible D gene TRBD2, 6 bases. The CDR3 is made up of 14 amino acids. The germline CDR1 and CDR2 sequences are LGHNA and YNFKEQ. V lost 1 base, J lost 4 bases, and 11 bases lay in between. The CDR3 sequence: CASSQGLDGYEQYF. Here the CDR3 DNA reads TGTGCCAGCAGCCAAGGACTAGACGGGTACGAGCAGTACTTC.